The subject of this entry is one T cell receptor (beta chain). Sequenced by immunoSEQ multiplex PCR; TCRdb stores in-frame clones only, minus some. The data show about 75,000 clones, 75% to 90% seen once. The sample belongs to a study of blood T cell repertoires in COVID-19. Study context: From the United States, Italy and Spain came samples of acute and convalescent COVID-19.

The sample taken for sequencing was peripheral blood. This sequence was found in a human donor in a cohort sampled during active COVID-19.

The chain's CDR3 is CASSMEAGIYEQYF. The CDR3 region has the DNA TGTGCCAGTAGTATGGAGGCGGGGATCTACGAGCAGTACTTC. This chain connects TRBV19 to TRBJ2-7; TRBD2 is a possible D gene (6 bases). The CDR3 extends over 14 amino acids. The V end was cut by 3 bases, the J end by 3 bases, with 12 bases between. CDR1 is LNHDA, CDR2 SQIVND, per germline (reference sequence).